This is a list of T cell receptor beta chains from one sample in a study of blood T cell repertoires in COVID-19. The method was immunoSEQ multiplex PCR; TCRdb's version includes in-frame clones alone and lacks a portion of them. Among more than 20,000 clones, about 88% were seen once, and the ten largest hold just over 25%. Sequencing was performed on peripheral blood. The receptors were sampled from a human donor with active COVID-19. The donor label of this sample is uncertain. Both conserved end residues are part of each CDR3. Expanded clones get a size class; other rows say once, few or many, or leave the size out.

CDR3	J	V	size
CASSQAERETQYF	TRBJ2-5	TRBV3-1/TRBV3-2	once
CASSTDRGTGNTIYF	TRBJ1-3	TRBV7-9	few
CASSLLGQGRIGGYTF	TRBJ1-2	TRBV9	-
CASSQSSGNGNTIYF	TRBJ1-3	TRBV4-1	-
CASSSAPGQETQYF	TRBJ2-5	TRBV6-5	-
CASSPTRGAVKNIQYF	TRBJ2-4	TRBV23-1	-
CASGRAGGAEQYF	TRBJ2-7	TRBV2	few
CASSSGWNTEAFF	TRBJ1-1	TRBV5-4	-
CASSQDNPTSGAYEQYF	TRBJ2-7	TRBV4-1	-
CASSQAPLYEQYF	TRBJ2-7	TRBV4-3	-
CASSVGGGRTGETQYF	TRBJ2-5	TRBV9	-
CASSVGSTGNTIYF	TRBJ1-3	TRBV9	-
CASSLSSWELSGYTF	TRBJ1-2	TRBV7-2	-
CASSPQGSNQPQHF	TRBJ1-5	TRBV18	-
CASSQGWTQNYGYTF	TRBJ1-2	TRBV4-1	-
CAISGTSGDTGELFF	TRBJ2-2	TRBV10-3	-
CASSWGPTGGSYGYTF	TRBJ1-2	TRBV5-4	few
CASSLALGPSNEQFF	TRBJ2-1	TRBV7-6	-
CASSQDYMRPRLAGEDGAYEQYF	TRBJ2-7	TRBV23-1	-
CASSQTLDRELQETQYF	TRBJ2-5	TRBV3-1/TRBV3-2	once
CASSPTAGQGNYGYTF	TRBJ1-2	TRBV18	-
CASSPRGGTGELFF	TRBJ2-2	TRBV18	-
CAASGTISTDTQYF	TRBJ2-3	TRBV19	once
CASSWTGATEVFF	TRBJ1-4	TRBV5-1	once
CASSQEDFRGTQYF	TRBJ2-5	TRBV11-1	once